This TCR beta chain stems from a study of T cells in Graves' hyperthyroidism and ophthalmopathy. Study in general: Peripheral blood was drawn at first diagnosis, prior to all treatment. Study findings and constraints: Most clonotypes that expanded in the thyroid above 0.001 also showed up in blood.

V shed 3 bases and J shed 4 bases, with 9 bases lying between them. The CDR3 covers 13 residues. Absent ophthalmopathy progression within 18 months defined stable Graves' hyperthyroidism. The PBMCs were taken from around 10 ml of fresh peripheral blood. Amplification of TCR beta CDR3 regions used RNA as the template. The HTBI primer set was used in a first-round RT-PCR of the TCR CDR3. TCRdb redid the calling of the multiplex PCR reads with MiXCR, one entry per CDR3 protein. This sample has roughly 840,000 distinct CDR3 sequences; 38% occur once, and the top ten carry over 8%. With respect to this clonotype: The antigen is undetermined.

Sequenced: blood. V is TRBV12-3 or TRBV12-4 and J is TRBJ2-5; D call uncertain. The sequence derives from a man aged 18 to 29 with Graves' hyperthyroidism. CDR3 DNA: TGTGCCAGCAGTTTGGCAGAGTTAGAGACCCAGTACTTC. Protein: CASSLAELETQYF.